The clone carrying this TCR beta chain has only one observation. These data come from a study of control samples from healthy donors and cancer patients. Only in-frame clones appear in the TCRdb table, and some are missing; sequencing was by immunoSEQ multiplex PCR. Among about 92,000 clones listed, about four fifths were seen once. Germline V lookup: CDR1 LGHDT, CDR2 YNNKEL (reference sequence). The CDR3 loop spans 15 amino acids. V was pared by 4 bases and J by 0 bases, with 5 bases of the junction left unmatched. The chain employs TRBV3-1 (or the pseudogene TRBV3-2) and TRBJ2-7; 8 bases line up with TRBD2. The clonotype was recovered from a woman aged 60-75 years in good health. The source material was blood. Here the CDR3 reads CASSPRLARSYEQYF. The CDR3 nucleotides are TGTGCCAGCAGCCCCCGACTAGCGCGCTCCTACGAGCAGTACTTC.